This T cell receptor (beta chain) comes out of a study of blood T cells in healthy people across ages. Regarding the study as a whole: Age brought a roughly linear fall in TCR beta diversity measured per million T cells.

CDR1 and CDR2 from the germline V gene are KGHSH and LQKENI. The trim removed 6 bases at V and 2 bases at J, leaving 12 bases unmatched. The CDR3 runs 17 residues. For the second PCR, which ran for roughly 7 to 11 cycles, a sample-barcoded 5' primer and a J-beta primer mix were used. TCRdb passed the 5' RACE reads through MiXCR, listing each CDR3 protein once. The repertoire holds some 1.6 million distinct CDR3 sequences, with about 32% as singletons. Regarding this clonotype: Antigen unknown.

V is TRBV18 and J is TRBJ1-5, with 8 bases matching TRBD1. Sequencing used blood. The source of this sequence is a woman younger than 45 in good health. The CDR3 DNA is TGTGCCAGCTCTCCCAAACCTGCGACAGGGGGCAATCAGCCCCAGCATTTT. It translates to CASSPKPATGGNQPQHF.